The next 28 T cell receptor beta chains were all read from a single sample in a study of blood T cell repertoires in COVID-19. Repertoires were generated with immunoSEQ multiplex PCR, while TCRdb's copy carries only in-frame clones and drops some. The repertoire includes under 200,000 clones, around 84% of them detected once, and around 7.9% sits in the top ten. Sequencing was carried out using PBMCs or T cells enriched from blood (not recorded which). These receptors all come from a man aged 45-65 years who had recovered from COVID-19.

This clone was counted once. The J gene is TRBJ2-7, the V gene TRBV2; D is possibly TRBD1 (6 bases). The CDR3 covers 13 residues. V lost 7 bases and J 0 bases, leaving 10 bases between the germline ends. CDR1 is SNHLY and CDR2 is FYNNEI in the germline V gene. The CDR3 region has the DNA TGTGCCAGCAACCGGGACAACTCCTACGAGCAGTACTTC. It codes for CASNRDNSYEQYF.

The chain links TRBV6-5 to TRBJ2-5, with D possibly being TRBD1 (6 bases). The CDR3 is 13 residues long. The germline V and J ends were trimmed by 5 bases and 4 bases, with 11 bases remaining between them. Germline V CDR1 and CDR2: MNHEY, SVGAGI. The CDR3 protein is CASSPTGLETQYF. The CDR3 nucleotides read TGTGCCAGCAGTCCAACAGGGCTAGAGACCCAGTACTTC.

This clone was detected a few times. This rearrangement joins TRBV7-8 to TRBJ1-2; no definite D call. The V end was cut by 1 base, the J end by 4 bases, with 7 bases between. The germline CDR1 and CDR2 sequences are SGHVS and FQNEAQ. CDR3 size: 13 residues. The CDR3 DNA follows: TGTGCCAGCAGCTTAGAAGTCGGCTATGGCTACACCTTC. Its protein is CASSLEVGYGYTF.

Only a few counts were recorded for this clone. This sequence joins TRBV18 and TRBJ2-7; 7 bases match TRBD1. With 2 bases clipped from V and 2 bases from J, the junction kept 0 bases outside the gene matches. Looked up from germline, CDR1 is KGHSH and CDR2 is LQKENI. The CDR3 spans 13 residues. DNA for the CDR3: TGTGCCAGCTCACCAGACAGGGCCTACGAGCAGTACTTC. Its translation is CASSPDRAYEQYF.

The chain has TRBV6-5 and TRBJ2-1, with D unclear. The CDR3 runs to 13 residues. Germline lookup yields CDR1 MNHEY and CDR2 SVGAGI. V was shortened by 10 bases and J by 5 bases, with 15 bases between the two germline ends. The CDR3 coding sequence is TGTGCCACCCTTGGGCGAGCAGACAATGAGCAGTTCTTC. Its translation is CATLGRADNEQFF.

This sequence joins TRBV13 and TRBJ2-7; 10 positions match TRBD1. CDR1 is PRHDT, CDR2 FYEKMQ, per germline (reference sequence). V lost 1 base and J lost 2; bases outside the gene matches: 2. The CDR3 loop spans 15 amino acids. CDR3 sequence reads: CASSLEGQGTYEQYF. In nucleotides, the CDR3 is TGTGCCAGCAGCTTAGAGGGACAGGGGACCTACGAGCAGTACTTC.

The chain links TRBV14 to TRBJ1-2; D might be TRBD1 (6 bases). The V and J ends lost 4 bases and 5 bases respectively, with 8 bases between them. Per the germline V gene, CDR1 is SGHDN and CDR2 is FVKESK. This CDR3 region has 12 residues. The CDR3 region is CASSPGQYGYTF. In DNA form, the CDR3 reads TGTGCCAGCAGCCCCGGACAGTATGGCTACACCTTC.

V usage is TRBV4-1 and J usage is TRBJ1-1; 10 nucleotides line up with TRBD1. The CDR3 is made up of 14 amino acids. The V and J ends lost 5 bases and 4 bases, in that order; junction bases with no gene match: 4. Germline V gene data show CDR1 as MGHRA and CDR2 as YSYEKL. CDR3 nucleotides: TGCGCCAGCAGCTCCCGGACAGGGGGCACTGAAGCTTTCTTT. Protein: CASSSRTGGTEAFF.

This chain links TRBV4-2 with TRBJ2-2, with D hard to call. This CDR3 region has 17 residues. CDR1 LGHNA and CDR2 YNFKEQ come from the germline V gene. The germline V and J ends were trimmed by 0 bases and 5 bases, with 16 bases remaining between them. The CDR3: CASSQDSRTRNTGELFF. The CDR3 bases are TGTGCCAGCAGCCAAGATAGCAGAACACGTAATACCGGGGAGCTGTTTTTT.

This clone was observed once. This sequence joins TRBV18 and TRBJ2-7, with 8 bases lining up with TRBD1. This CDR3 spans 15 amino acids. V was pared by 4 bases and J by 0 bases, with 5 bases of the junction left unmatched. Germline CDR1 reads KGHSH; CDR2 reads LQKENI. The CDR3 bases are TGTGCCAGCTCACTCCGGGACAGGAGCTCCTACGAGCAGTACTTC. It translates to CASSLRDRSSYEQYF. The full variable domain, its missing parts supplied by reference TRBV18 and TRBJ2-7, is NAGVMQNPRHLVRRRGQEARLRCSPMKGHSHVYWYRQLPEEGLKFMVYLQKENIIDESGMPKERFSAEFPKEGPSILRIQQVVRGDSAAYFCASSLRDRSSYEQYFGPGTRLTVT.

Remarks on this clone: This CDR3 is also generated by other DNA sequences in the sample. This chain joins TRBV10-3 and TRBJ2-1; 8 bases line up with TRBD1. The ends lost 3 bases at V and 4 bases at J; junction bases unmatched: 2. Germline CDR1 ENHRY, CDR2 SYGVKD. The length of the CDR3 is 14 residues. CDR3 in amino acids: CAISDGTGYNEQFF. DNA for the CDR3: TGTGCCATCAGTGATGGGACAGGTTACAATGAGCAGTTCTTC.

The chain links TRBV2 to TRBJ1-3; D gene unclear. The CDR3 has 12 amino acids. Trimming stripped 6 bases from V and 3 bases from J, with 6 bases between. The germline gives CDR1 SNHLY, CDR2 FYNNEI. The CDR3 sequence: CASSRGGNTIYF. In nucleotides, the CDR3 is TGTGCCAGCAGCCGCGGTGGAAACACCATATATTTT.

This clone was detected only a few times. The chain is built from TRBV2 and TRBJ1-1; maybe TRBD1 (5 bases). The CDR3 extends over 12 amino acids. From germline, CDR1 is SNHLY and CDR2 FYNNEI. V was clipped by 8 bases and J by 7 bases, with 14 bases between them. The CDR3 region has the DNA TGTGCCAGCCAGGCGGGGCTGAATGAAGCTTTCTTT. Protein product: CASQAGLNEAFF.

The gene calls are TRBV7-8 and TRBJ2-2; 8 bases are a match to TRBD1. The ends lost 4 bases at V and 7 bases at J; junction bases unmatched: 5. This CDR3 is 14 amino acids long. Germline loops: CDR1 SGHVS, CDR2 FQNEAQ. CDR3 residues: CASSSQGAVGELFF. In DNA form, the CDR3 reads TGTGCCAGCAGCTCCCAGGGGGCGGTCGGGGAGCTGTTTTTT.

This sequence joins TRBV9 and TRBJ1-6, with D hard to call. Germline CDR1 reads SGDLS; CDR2 reads YYNGEE. Trimming shortened V by 3 bases and J by 10 bases, and 26 bases separated the two germline ends. CDR3 length: 18 amino acids. CDR3 bases: TGTGCCAGCAGCGCCTGGGAACTCGGGAGGGCAGCCCACTCACCCCTCCACTTT. Its protein product is CASSAWELGRAAHSPLHF. Filled out from reference TRBV9 and TRBJ1-6, the complete variable domain reads DSGVTQTPKHLITATGQRVTLRCSPRSGDLSVYWYQQSLDQGLQFLIQYYNGEERAKGNILERFSAQQFPDLHSELNLSSLELGDSALYFCASSAWELGRAAHSPLHFGNGTRLTVT.

This rearrangement joins TRBV29-1 to TRBJ2-1; 8 positions match TRBD1. Germline trimming cut 6 bases from V and 0 bases from J; bases unmatched to any gene: 16. The CDR3 spans 18 residues. Per germline, CDR1 SQVTM and CDR2 ANQGSEA. CDR3 in amino acids: CSVDSGTGLRSSYNEQFF. The CDR3 DNA reads TGCAGCGTCGACTCCGGGACAGGCCTGAGAAGCTCCTACAATGAGCAGTTCTTC.

The DNA of the CDR3 is TGTGCCATCAGTGAGGACGGAGGCTATGGCTACACCTTC. This codes for CAISEDGGYGYTF. The V gene is TRBV10-3, the J gene TRBJ1-2; the D is unclear. Trimming left V 2 bases short and J 4 bases short, with 8 bases between. The CDR3 runs 13 residues. The germline V gene encodes CDR1 ENHRY and CDR2 SYGVKD.

In regard to this clone: At one of its ends the junction is not consistent with the germline gene, which may arise from a read error. The CDR3: CASSYTLDRWIF. The CDR3 DNA reads as TGTGCCAGCAGTTACACCTTGGACAGGTGGATCTTT. V usage is TRBV6-6 and J usage is TRBJ1-4; 7 nucleotides line up with TRBD1. Germline V gives CDR1 MNHNY, CDR2 SVGAGI (reference sequence). This CDR3 spans 12 amino acids.

The chain links TRBV6-5 to TRBJ2-7; TRBD2 agrees at 7 bases. This CDR3 has 14 amino acids. Germline assignment: CDR1 MNHEY and CDR2 SVGAGI. The junction had 7 bases not matched to a gene; V was cut back by 6 bases and J by 2 bases. The chain's CDR3 is CASSKAGDAYEQYF. CDR3 nucleotide sequence: TGTGCCAGCAGCAAGGCGGGGGACGCCTACGAGCAGTACTTC.

CDR3 nucleotides: TGTGCCAGCAGCGTCACAGGGGCTAACTATGGCTACACCTTC. Its translation: CASSVTGANYGYTF. The J gene is TRBJ1-2, the V gene TRBV5-6; TRBD1 aligns across 7 bases. Per germline, CDR1 SGHDT and CDR2 YYEEEE. The CDR3 has 14 residues. V lost 4 bases to trimming and J lost 0 bases; unmatched junction nucleotides: 3. Full variable domain (remainder filled in from reference TRBV5-6 and TRBJ1-2): DAGVTQSPTHLIKTRGQQVTLRCSPKSGHDTVSWYQQALGQGPQFIFQYYEEEERQRGNFPDRFSGHQFPNYSSELNVNALLLGDSALYLCASSVTGANYGYTFGSGTRLTVV.

This clone came up a few times. This chain connects TRBV30 to TRBJ1-5, with TRBD1 identical over 7 bases. The CDR3 totals 15 residues. V was clipped by 3 bases and J by 5 bases; unmatched bases: 10. In germline, CDR1 is GTSNPN, CDR2 SVGIG (reference sequence). The CDR3 reads CAWSVGTVTYQPQHF. Written as DNA, the CDR3 is TGTGCCTGGAGCGTGGGGACAGTGACCTATCAGCCCCAGCATTTT.

The chain is built from TRBV6-2 or TRBV6-3 and TRBJ1-6; D unresolved. This CDR3 comprises 17 residues. V was cut by 4 bases and J by 0 bases, with 13 bases left in between. Germline V gene data show CDR1 as MNHEY and CDR2 as SVGEGT. The CDR3 reads CASSSGSTSSYNSPLHF. The CDR3 DNA reads as TGTGCCAGCAGTTCGGGGTCCACCAGCTCCTATAATTCACCCCTCCACTTT.

The chain employs TRBV3-1 (or the pseudogene TRBV3-2) and TRBJ2-1, with D possibly being TRBD1 (6 bases). Trimming shortened V by 0 bases and J by 0 bases, and 12 bases separated the two germline ends. The CDR3 totals 17 residues. The germline gives CDR1 LGHDT, CDR2 YNNKEL (reference sequence). The CDR3, as DNA: TGTGCCAGCAGCCAAGAAAGACAGGAAAACTCCTACAATGAGCAGTTCTTC. Translation gives CASSQERQENSYNEQFF.

The chain links TRBV30 to TRBJ1-2; D call uncertain. The ends were cut back, 3 bases at V and 8 bases at J, with 13 bases in the middle. This CDR3 has 12 amino acids. Germline-derived CDR1 and CDR2 are GTSNPN and SVGIG (reference sequence). This chain's CDR3 is CAWRWQVDGYTF. CDR3 nucleotide sequence: TGTGCCTGGAGGTGGCAGGTTGACGGCTACACCTTC.

The table lists this clone with a count of one. The genes are TRBV4-2 and TRBJ1-5, with D hard to call. Germline V gene data show CDR1 as LGHNA and CDR2 as YNFKEQ. The CDR3 is 17 residues long. Trimming left V 0 bases short and J 0 bases short, with 12 bases between. CDR3 sequence reads: CASSQDQRYYSNQPQHF. CDR3 DNA: TGTGCCAGCAGCCAAGATCAGAGGTATTATAGCAATCAGCCCCAGCATTTT.

V and J are TRBV11-2 and TRBJ2-5; 16 bases line up with TRBD2. Looked up from germline, CDR1 is SGHAT and CDR2 is FQNNGV. The CDR3 has 17 amino acids. Trimming at V came to 5 bases and at J to 5 bases, leaving 8 bases not matched to a gene. The CDR3 is CASSQLGLAGGIETQYF. The CDR3, as DNA: TGTGCCAGCAGCCAACTGGGACTAGCGGGGGGGATTGAGACCCAGTACTTC.

The gene calls are TRBV2 and TRBJ2-6; D may be TRBD1 (6 bases). The V and J ends lost 7 bases and 4 bases respectively, with 17 bases between them. The CDR3 is 16 residues long. Germline CDR1 is SNHLY and CDR2 is FYNNEI. The CDR3 bases are TGTGCCAGCAATCAGGGGTCCCGGATGGGGGCCAACGTCCTGACTTTC. It specifies CASNQGSRMGANVLTF.

This clone was counted a few times. The chain combines TRBV29-1 with TRBJ1-4; 7 nucleotides agree with TRBD1. This CDR3 has 15 residues. J lost 2 bases, V lost 5 bases, and 8 bases had no gene match. Germline CDR1 is SQVTM and CDR2 is ANQGSEA. DNA of the CDR3: TGCAGCGTTTCAGCCGGGACAGCCACTAATGAAAAACTGTTTTTT. It translates to CSVSAGTATNEKLFF.